The present entry profiles one TCR beta chain with its context. These data are taken from a study of blood T cell repertoires in COVID-19. On the study more broadly: The analysed material was cDNA or gDNA that came from T cells, B-cell-depleted T cells, or PBMCs.

Produced via immunoSEQ multiplex PCR; TCRdb's table is partial and in-frame only. The sample contains fewer than 500,000 clones, 87% of which appear only once. This TCR was sampled from a woman aged 18-30 years with acute COVID-19. The specimen was PBMCs or T cells enriched from blood (not recorded which).

Written as DNA, the CDR3 is TGTGCCAGCAGCTCCGGGGGTCAAGAGACCCAGTACTTC. This gives the protein CASSSGGQETQYF. V and J are TRBV7-9 and TRBJ2-5; tentative D call: TRBD2 (6 bases). CDR3 length: 13 amino acids. V was trimmed by 4 bases and J by 2 bases, leaving 8 bases between them. Germline lookup yields CDR1 SEHNR and CDR2 FQNEAQ (reference sequence).